This TCR beta chain appears in the sequencing data of a study of blood T cell repertoires in COVID-19. Study summary: Researchers got acute and convalescent COVID-19 samples from the United States, Italy and Spain.

Enrolled through a virtual design, the participants were between roughly 18 and 89 years of age and came from under 30 US areas. This CDR3 contains 15 residues. Germline V gene sequence: CDR1 MDHEN, CDR2 SYDVKM. V shed 2 bases and J 6 bases; nucleotides not matched to a gene: 5. TCRdb's table, derived via immunoSEQ multiplex PCR, lists solely in-frame clones and lacks some. The data hold 270,000 or so clones, with approximately 89% observed a single time. The V gene is TRBV28, the J gene TRBJ1-5; the match to TRBD1 covers 9 bases. The sequence was collected from a woman aged 40 to 50 with acute COVID-19. Input material: PBMCs or T cells enriched from blood (not recorded which). CDR3 DNA sequence: TGTGCCAGCAGTTTAGGTACAGGGGGCGGTCAGCCCCAGCATTTT. This sequence encodes CASSLGTGGGQPQHF.